This TCR beta chain was obtained from a study of blood T cells in healthy people across ages. Combining a sample-barcoded 5' primer with a J-beta primer mix, a second PCR ran for about 7 to 12 cycles. Every sample gave at least 2.5 million paired-end reads containing CDR3. From the 5' RACE reads, TCRdb called clonotypes with MiXCR, one entry per CDR3 protein. The sample carries approximately 2,000,000 distinct CDR3 sequences, roughly two fifths recorded once. Healthy Russian Caucasian donors spanned ages about 6 to 100 years. Extractions gave at least 5 micrograms of total RNA per sample. In this sample, this clonotype turned up a few times. The sample consisted of blood. This TCR came from a human donor in good health.

This CDR3 reads CASIHSTGGYEQYF. CDR3 sequence (DNA): TGTGCCAGCATCCACTCGACAGGGGGCTACGAGCAGTACTTC. This chain connects TRBV28 to TRBJ2-7; 9 nucleotides match TRBD1. From germline, CDR1 is MDHEN and CDR2 SYDVKM. This CDR3 contains 14 residues. V was clipped by 7 bases and J by 3 bases; unmatched bases: 7.